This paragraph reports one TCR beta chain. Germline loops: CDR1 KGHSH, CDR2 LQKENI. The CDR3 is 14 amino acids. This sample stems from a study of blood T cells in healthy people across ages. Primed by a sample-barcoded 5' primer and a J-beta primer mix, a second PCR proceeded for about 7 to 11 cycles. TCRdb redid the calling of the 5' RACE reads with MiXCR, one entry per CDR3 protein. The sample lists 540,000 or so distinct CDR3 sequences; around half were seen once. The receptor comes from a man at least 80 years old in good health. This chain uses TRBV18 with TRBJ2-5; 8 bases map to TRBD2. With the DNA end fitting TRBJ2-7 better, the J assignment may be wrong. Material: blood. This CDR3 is CASSRGTGGYEQYF. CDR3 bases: TGTGCCAGCTCACGAGGGACGGGAGGGTACGAGCAGTACTTC.